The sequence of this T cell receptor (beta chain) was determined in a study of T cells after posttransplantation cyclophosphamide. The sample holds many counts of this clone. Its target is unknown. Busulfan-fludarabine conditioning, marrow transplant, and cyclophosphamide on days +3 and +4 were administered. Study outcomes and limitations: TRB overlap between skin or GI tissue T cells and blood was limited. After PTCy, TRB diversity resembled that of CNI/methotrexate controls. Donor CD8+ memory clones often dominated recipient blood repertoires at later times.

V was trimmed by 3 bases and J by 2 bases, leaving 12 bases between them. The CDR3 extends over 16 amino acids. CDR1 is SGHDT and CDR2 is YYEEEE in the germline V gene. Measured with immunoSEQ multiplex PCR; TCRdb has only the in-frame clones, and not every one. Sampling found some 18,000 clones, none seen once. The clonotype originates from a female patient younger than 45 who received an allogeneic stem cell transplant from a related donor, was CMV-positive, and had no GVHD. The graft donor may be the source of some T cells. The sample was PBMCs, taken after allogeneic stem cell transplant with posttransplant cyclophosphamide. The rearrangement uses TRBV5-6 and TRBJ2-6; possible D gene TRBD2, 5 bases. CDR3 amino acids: CASSSGRDPGANVLTF. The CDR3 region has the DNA TGTGCCAGCAGCTCCGGACGGGATCCTGGGGCCAACGTCCTGACTTTC.